This T cell receptor beta chain was identified during a study of tumor-infiltrating lymphocytes in primary liver carcinoma. Study-wide background: Staging of the tumors gave T1-T3 N0M0, with widths of roughly 4.2 to 11 cm. Study conclusions and caveats: Tumor region pairs showed greater overlap than either tumor-adjacent or tumor-blood pairs did.

With respect to this clonotype: Its antigen is not known. The junction differs from germline at one of its ends, possibly a read error.

Bulk tissue was left unsorted, and RNA and DNA were co-extracted from about 19-30 mg of it. Surgical resection treated primary liver carcinoma in the patients. With around 490 ng total RNA as template and a constant-region primer, TCR beta cDNA was made. ARM-PCR, slightly modified, supplied the TCR beta libraries through three nested multiplex PCR rounds. TCRdb processed the multiplex PCR reads anew with MiXCR; each CDR3 protein has one entry. This sample has about 99,000 distinct CDR3 sequences, with more than 60% found just once. This TCR derives from a woman aged 55-69 years with primary liver carcinoma and hepatitis B virus infection. Sequencing used liver tumor tissue from sampling region 5. The subset: tumor region T5, tumor centre.

CDR3 residues: CASSPPSSYKQYF. The CDR3 DNA is TGTGCCAGCAGTCCACCAAGCTCCTACAAGCAGTACTTC. The chain recombines TRBV28 with TRBJ2-7; the D is unclear. The CDR3 has 13 residues. Germline CDR1 MDHEN, CDR2 SYDVKM.